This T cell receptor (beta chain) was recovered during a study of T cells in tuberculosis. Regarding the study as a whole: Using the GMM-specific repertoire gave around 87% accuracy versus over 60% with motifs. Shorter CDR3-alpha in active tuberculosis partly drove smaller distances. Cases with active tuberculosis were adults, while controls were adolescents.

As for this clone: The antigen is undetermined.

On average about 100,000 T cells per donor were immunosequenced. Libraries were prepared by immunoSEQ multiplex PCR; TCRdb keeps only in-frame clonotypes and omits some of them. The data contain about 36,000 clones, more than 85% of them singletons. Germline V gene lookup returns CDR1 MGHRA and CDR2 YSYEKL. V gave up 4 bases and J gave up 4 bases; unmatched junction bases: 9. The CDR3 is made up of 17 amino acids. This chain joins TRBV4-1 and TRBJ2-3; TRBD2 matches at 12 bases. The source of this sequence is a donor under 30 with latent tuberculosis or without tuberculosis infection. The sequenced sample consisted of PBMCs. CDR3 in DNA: TGCGCCAGCAGCCCACCGAGACTAGCGGGGGTGGCAGATACGCAGTATTTT. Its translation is CASSPPRLAGVADTQYF.